The clone carrying this TCR beta chain was seen a few times. Antigen unknown. This CDR3 has 14 residues. Looked up from germline, CDR1 is GTSNPN and CDR2 is SVGIG (reference sequence). The V end lost 1 base, the J end lost 5 bases, and 12 bases lay between the germline ends. Expressed TCRB transcripts were sequenced because the isolated RNA had all been reverse transcribed beforehand. Sequencing used immunoSEQ multiplex PCR; TCRdb keeps in-frame clones, though not all of them. The data hold more than 300,000 clones, with around 12% observed a single time. The data belong to a study of beta chain features in type 1 diabetes. General study findings and limits: Among patients with Type 1 diabetes, TCRB CDR3s were moderately but significantly shorter in every one of the four CD4+ subsets.

This chain uses TRBV30 with TRBJ2-1; D is perhaps TRBD2 (6 bases). The sequence was collected from a woman younger than 30 with type 1 diabetes. The sequencing input was naive CD4+ T cells from blood. The CDR3 protein is CAWSGAGSNNEQFF. The DNA for the CDR3 is TGTGCCTGGAGTGGGGCCGGGAGCAACAATGAGCAGTTCTTC. The variable domain in full, completed from reference TRBV30 and TRBJ2-1, reads SQTIHQWPATLVQPVGSPLSLECTVEGTSNPNLYWYRQAAGRGLQLLFYSVGIGQISSEVPQNLSASRPQDRQFILSSKKLLLSDSGFYLCAWSGAGSNNEQFFGPGTRLTVL.